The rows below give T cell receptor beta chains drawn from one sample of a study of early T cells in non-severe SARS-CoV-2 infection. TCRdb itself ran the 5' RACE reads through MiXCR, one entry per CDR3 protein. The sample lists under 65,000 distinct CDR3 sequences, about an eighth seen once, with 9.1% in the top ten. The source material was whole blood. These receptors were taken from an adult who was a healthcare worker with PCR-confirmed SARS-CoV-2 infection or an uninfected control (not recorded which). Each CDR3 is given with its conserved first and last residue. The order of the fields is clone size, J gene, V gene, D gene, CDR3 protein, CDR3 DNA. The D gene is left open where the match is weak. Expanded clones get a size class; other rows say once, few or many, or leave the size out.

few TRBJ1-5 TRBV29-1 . CSVKGGLNQPQHF TGCAGCGTGAAAGGCGGTCTAAATCAGCCCCAGCATTTT
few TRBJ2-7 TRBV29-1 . CSGAQVGYEQYF TGCAGCGGGGCCCAGGTGGGCTACGAGCAGTACTTC
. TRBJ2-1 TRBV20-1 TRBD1 CSAQGQGFYNEQFF TGCAGTGCCCAGGGACAGGGGTTCTACAATGAGCAGTTCTTC
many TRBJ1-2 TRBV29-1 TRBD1 CSNRGGHGYTF TGCAGCAACAGGGGGGGACATGGCTACACCTTC
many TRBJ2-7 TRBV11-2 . CASSLLMGETYEQYF TGTGCCAGCAGCCTCCTCATGGGAGAAACCTACGAGCAGTACTTC
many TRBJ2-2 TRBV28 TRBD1 CASSFGTGNGGELFF TGTGCCAGCAGTTTCGGGACAGGGAACGGCGGGGAGCTGTTTTTT
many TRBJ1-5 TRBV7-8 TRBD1 CASSSGTGGNQPQHF TGTGCCAGCAGTTCCGGGACAGGGGGCAATCAGCCCCAGCATTTT
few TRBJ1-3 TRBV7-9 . CASNTQGSGNTIYF TGTGCCAGCAACACCCAGGGTTCCGGAAACACCATATATTTT
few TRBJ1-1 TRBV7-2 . CASSLKRQGGATEAFF TGTGCCAGCAGCTTAAAACGTCAGGGCGGCGCCACTGAAGCTTTCTTT
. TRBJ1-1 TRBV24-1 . CATSDKTVNTEAFF TGTGCCACCAGTGATAAGACCGTGAACACTGAAGCTTTCTTT
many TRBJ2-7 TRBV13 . CASSPGDTHSYEQYF TGTGCCAGCAGCCCCGGGGACACTCACTCCTACGAGCAGTACTTC
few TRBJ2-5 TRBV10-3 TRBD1 CAIAVGQGQETQYF TGTGCCATCGCCGTCGGACAGGGACAAGAGACCCAGTACTTC
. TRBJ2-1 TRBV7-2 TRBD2 CASSLAASGIDEQFF TGTGCCAGCAGCTTAGCGGCTAGCGGGATTGATGAGCAGTTCTTC
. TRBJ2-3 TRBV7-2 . CASSPEGGGGTDTQYF TGTGCCAGCAGCCCGGAGGGGGGTGGGGGGACAGATACGCAGTATTTT
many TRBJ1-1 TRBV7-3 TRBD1 CASSPEGQRNTEAFF TGTGCCAGCAGCCCGGAGGGACAGAGGAACACTGAAGCTTTCTTT
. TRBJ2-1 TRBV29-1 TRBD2 CSVEARGLAGYNEQFF TGCAGCGTTGAAGCCCGGGGACTAGCGGGATACAATGAGCAGTTCTTC
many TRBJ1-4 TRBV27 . CASRNLATNEKLFF TGTGCCAGCAGAAATCTAGCAACTAATGAAAAACTGTTTTTT
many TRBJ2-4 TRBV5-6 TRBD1 CASSRLTGGAAKNIQYF TGTGCCAGCAGCCGTTTAACAGGGGGCGCGGCCAAAAACATTCAGTACTTC
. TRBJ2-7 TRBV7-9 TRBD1 CASSLGQGAWEQYF TGTGCCAGCAGCCTGGGACAGGGGGCCTGGGAGCAGTACTTC
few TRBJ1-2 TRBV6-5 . CASSYLAGYKEILGYTF TGTGCCAGCAGTTACCTGGCCGGGTATAAGGAAATCCTTGGCTACACCTTC
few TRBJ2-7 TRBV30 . CAWFPAEGGAYEQYF TGTGCCTGGTTTCCCGCGGAGGGGGGCGCCTACGAGCAGTACTTC
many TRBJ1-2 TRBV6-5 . CASSYRPFYGYTF TGTGCCAGCAGTTATCGACCGTTCTATGGCTACACCTTC
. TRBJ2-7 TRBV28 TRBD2 CASVPGLAAYEQYF TGTGCCAGCGTTCCGGGACTAGCGGCCTACGAGCAGTACTTC
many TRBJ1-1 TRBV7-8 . CASSLVWFGALNEAFF TGTGCCAGCAGCTTAGTTTGGTTTGGGGCTCTCAATGAAGCTTTCTTT
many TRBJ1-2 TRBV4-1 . CASSQEGGYGYTF TGCGCCAGCAGCCAAGAAGGGGGCTATGGCTACACCTTC
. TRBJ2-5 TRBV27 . CASSPQLETTETQYF TGTGCCAGCAGTCCCCAACTAGAAACCACAGAGACCCAGTACTTC
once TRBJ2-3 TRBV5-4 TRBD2 CVSRVIAGVQDTQYF TGTGTCAGCAGGGTGATAGCGGGAGTGCAAGATACGCAGTATTTT
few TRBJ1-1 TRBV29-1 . CSVRGTSLMNTEAFF TGCAGCGTTCGAGGGACAAGTCTCATGAACACTGAAGCTTTCTTT
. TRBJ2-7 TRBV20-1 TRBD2 CSASRRGGLEQYF TGCAGTGCTAGCCGGCGGGGGGGCCTCGAGCAGTACTTC
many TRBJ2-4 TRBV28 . CASSLIGNGKNIQYF TGTGCCAGCAGTTTAATTGGGAACGGTAAAAACATTCAGTACTTC
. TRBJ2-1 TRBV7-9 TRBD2 CASRPGLDYNEQFF TGTGCCAGCAGACCTGGACTAGACTACAATGAGCAGTTCTTC
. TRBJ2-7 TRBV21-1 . CASSKDFRREQYF TGTGCCAGCAGCAAAGACTTTCGTCGCGAGCAGTACTTC
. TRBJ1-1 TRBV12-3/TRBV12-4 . CASSLHRDLNTEAFF TGTGCCAGCAGTCTCCACAGGGATTTGAACACTGAAGCTTTCTTT
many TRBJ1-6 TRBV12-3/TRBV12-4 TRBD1 CASSLPAPGTGVSPLHF TGTGCCAGCAGTTTACCTGCCCCCGGGACAGGGGTTTCACCCCTCCACTTT
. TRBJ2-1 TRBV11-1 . CASSSPTDRALDNEQFF TGTGCCAGCAGCTCGCCGACGGACAGAGCTCTCGACAATGAGCAGTTCTTC
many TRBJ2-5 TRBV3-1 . CASSQGGIETQYF TGTGCCAGCAGCCAAGGGGGGATCGAGACCCAGTACTTC
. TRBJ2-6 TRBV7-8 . CASSLGNSGANVLTF TGTGCCAGCAGCTTAGGGAACTCTGGGGCCAACGTCCTGACTTTC
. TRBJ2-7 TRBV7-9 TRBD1 CASRLGTDPLEQYF TGTGCCAGCAGATTAGGGACAGACCCTTTGGAGCAGTACTTC
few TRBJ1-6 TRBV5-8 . CASSLVGEGNSPLHF TGTGCCAGCAGCTTGGTAGGGGAGGGTAATTCACCCCTCCACTTT
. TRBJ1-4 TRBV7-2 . CASSPTSTNEKLFF TGTGCCAGCAGCCCCACTTCAACTAATGAAAAACTGTTTTTT
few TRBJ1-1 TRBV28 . CASSPLIGRGDAEAFF TGTGCCAGCAGCCCACTGATCGGGCGGGGGGATGCTGAAGCTTTCTTT
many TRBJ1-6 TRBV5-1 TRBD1 CASTASGTGYSPLHF TGCGCCAGCACCGCATCCGGGACAGGGTATTCACCCCTCCACTTT
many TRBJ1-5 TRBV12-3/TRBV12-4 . CASSLRGRNSNQPQHF TGTGCCAGCAGTTTAAGGGGGAGAAATAGCAATCAGCCCCAGCATTTT
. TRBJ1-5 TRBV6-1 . CASSEWQGSPQHF TGTGCCAGCAGTGAATGGCAGGGAAGCCCCCAGCATTTT
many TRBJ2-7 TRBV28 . CASSLRARYEQYF TGTGCCAGCAGTTTACGAGCCCGCTACGAGCAGTACTTC
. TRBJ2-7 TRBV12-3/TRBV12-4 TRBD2 CASSLPIAGVADEQYF TGTGCCAGCAGTTTACCTATAGCGGGAGTAGCCGACGAGCAGTACTTC
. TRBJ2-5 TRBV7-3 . CASSLTVQETQYF TGTGCCAGCAGCTTAACGGTCCAAGAGACCCAGTACTTC
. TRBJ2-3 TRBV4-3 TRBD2 CASSQGFRGGALGTDTQYF TGCGCCAGCAGCCAAGGCTTTCGCGGGGGGGCGCTCGGCACAGATACGCAGTATTTT
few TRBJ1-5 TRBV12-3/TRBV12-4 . CASTRASWGQPQHF TGTGCCAGCACCCGGGCCTCTTGGGGTCAGCCCCAGCATTTT
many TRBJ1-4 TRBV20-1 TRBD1 CSASDRGAVNEKLFF TGCAGTGCTTCGGACAGGGGGGCAGTAAATGAAAAACTGTTTTTT
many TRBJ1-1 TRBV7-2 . CASSFSGWTEAFF TGTGCCAGCAGCTTTTCTGGGTGGACTGAAGCTTTCTTT
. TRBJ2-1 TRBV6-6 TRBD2 CASRLDSGDYNEQFF TGTGCCAGCAGACTGGATAGCGGGGACTACAATGAGCAGTTCTTC
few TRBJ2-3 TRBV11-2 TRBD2 CASSEREPSDTQYF TGTGCCAGCAGCGAGCGGGAGCCCTCAGATACGCAGTATTTT
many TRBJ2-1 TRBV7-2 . CASSLSIHEQFF TGTGCCAGCAGCCTTAGCATTCATGAGCAGTTCTTC
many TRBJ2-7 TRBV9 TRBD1 CASSPVPGQLRGRAYEQYF TGTGCCAGCAGCCCCGTCCCGGGACAGCTTAGGGGGCGAGCCTACGAGCAGTACTTC
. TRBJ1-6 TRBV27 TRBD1 CASRGTGYSPLHF TGTGCCAGCAGGGGGACAGGGTATTCACCCCTCCACTTT
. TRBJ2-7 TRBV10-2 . CATLRTGNKLPYEQYF TGCGCCACCTTACGAACAGGGAACAAGTTACCCTACGAGCAGTACTTC